The sample holds a few counts of the clone carrying this T cell receptor beta chain. Covering alpha and beta chains, TRAV- and TRBV-specific primers were used for the first-strand cDNA. TCRs underwent roughly 19 PCR cycles of amplification with a constant-region primer and V-primer adapter. From the reads, TCRdb called clonotypes with MiXCR, one entry per CDR3 protein. The sample comprises about 12,000 distinct CDR3 sequences, roughly 71% of which are singletons, and about 3.4% rests with the top ten. This entry comes from a study of low-dose radiotherapy and immunotherapy resistance in tumors. Administered to the donors were nivolumab, ipilimumab, aspirin, low-dose cyclophosphamide and low-dose radiotherapy. This CDR3 is 14 amino acids long. The germline gives CDR1 SQVTM, CDR2 ANQGSEA. Trimming stripped 4 bases from V and 2 bases from J, with 15 bases between.

This clonotype was obtained from a human donor with advanced metastatic prostate, ovarian, gallbladder or colorectal cancer (not recorded which). This table probably holds off-target reads from a library built for another chain. V usage is TRBV29-1 and J usage is TRBJ2-7; D tentatively fits TRBD1 or TRBD2 (5 bases each). This CDR3 is CSVVTPGPTYEQYF. CDR3 DNA sequence: TGCAGCGTTGTCACCCCGGGACCGACCTACGAGCAGTACTTC.